This T cell receptor (beta chain) stems from a study of blood T cell repertoires in COVID-19. Background on the study: From T cells, B-cell-depleted T cells, or PBMCs came the material, which was cDNA or gDNA.

Across over 20 US areas, participants ranged in age from about 18 to 89 years. Participants reported their clinical history, and cohort assignment relied on those reports. The assay was immunoSEQ multiplex PCR, and TCRdb's table has in-frame clones only and misses some. The data hold hundreds of thousands of clones, with approximately 86% observed a single time. The sequenced material came from PBMCs or T cells enriched from blood (not recorded which). This TCR was sampled from a woman aged 40 to 55 with acute COVID-19.

CDR3 sequence reads: CASSTHGGNTEAFF. DNA of the CDR3: TGTGCCAGCAGCACTCACGGGGGGAACACTGAAGCTTTCTTT. The rearrangement links TRBV7-3 to TRBJ1-1; tentatively, D is TRBD1 (5 bases). This CDR3 has 14 residues. Trimming removed 5 bases at V and 1 base at J, with 11 bases between. Germline values: CDR1 SGHTA, CDR2 FQGTGA. Looking up the rest from reference TRBV7-3 and TRBJ1-1 gives the full variable domain: GAGVSQTPSNKVTEKGKYVELRCDPISGHTALYWYRQSLGQGPEFLIYFQGTGAADDSGLPNDRFFAVRPEGSVSTLKIQRTERGDSAVYLCASSTHGGNTEAFFGQGTRLTVV.